This T cell receptor beta chain derives from a study of cytomegalovirus exposure and HLA in healthy donors. In the PCR, 60 Vbeta and 13 Jbeta primers were used. Source study methods: It was a later analysis that counted about 80 million unique TCR beta chains, of which some 12 million were shared. Some clones are missing from TCRdb's copy, which holds only in-frame ones; the method was immunoSEQ multiplex PCR. V and J calls and clone size are those listed in that table; D and trimming were worked out from the DNA. This table has about 240,000 clones, about 80% appearing once. Notes on the study in general: In a later analysis, common viral pathogens appeared linked to several of the most significant clusters.

Worth noting for this clone: The antigen is unknown.

Germline-derived CDR1 and CDR2 are MDHEN and SYDVKM. V dropped 6 bases and J dropped 0; count of bases not matched to a gene: 6. The CDR3 has 17 amino acids. Sequencing input: PBMCs. The chain recombines TRBV28 with TRBJ2-6; 9 nucleotides agree with TRBD1. The sequence was obtained from a woman in her fifties or sixties in good health and CMV-seropositive. In DNA form, the CDR3 reads TGTGCCAGCAGGGCCTACAGGGGGCGCTCTGGGGCCAACGTCCTGACTTTC. As protein: CASRAYRGRSGANVLTF.